This T cell receptor beta chain emerged from a study of T-cell memory formation after mild COVID-19. This clonotype was detected ten times or more. Libraries for TCRalpha and TCRbeta carried sample barcodes and unique molecular identifiers via 5'RACE. TCRdb ran MiXCR on the 5' RACE reads and lists one entry per CDR3 protein. The repertoire includes about 44,000 distinct CDR3 sequences, 6.6% of them detected once, and approximately 0.8% sits in the top ten. Looked up from germline, CDR1 is SGHRS and CDR2 is YFSETQ. Unmatched junction bases numbered 10, after V lost 6 bases and J lost 3 bases. The CDR3 has 15 amino acids.

The chain couples TRBV5-1 to TRBJ2-7; 9 nucleotides line up with TRBD1. The sample comprised PBMCs or a T cell subset sorted from them (not recorded which). The TCR comes from an adult who had mild COVID-19 (a few samples of this study predate the infection). Cell type and time point are not known. The CDR3: CASIGSGQGNYEQYF. As DNA, the CDR3 is TGCGCCAGCATAGGGTCGGGACAGGGAAACTACGAGCAGTACTTC.